A single sample gave rise to the 10 T cell receptor beta chains below, sequenced in a study of CD8+CD57+ T cells in acquired aplastic anemia. According to the study, genomic DNA was the template for TCR beta VDJ and CDR3 profiling. TCRdb itself ran the reads through MiXCR, one entry per CDR3 protein. The sample lists around 140,000 distinct CDR3 sequences, around two fifths occurring once. The sequencing sample was made of sorted CD4+, CD8+, or CD8+CD57+ T cells (not recorded which) from PBMCs. Every receptor here comes from a human donor in good health, serving as a control.

This chain links TRBV19 with TRBJ1-2; D gene unclear. The V end lost 3 bases, the J end lost 6 bases, and 11 bases lay between the germline ends. This CDR3 contains 13 residues. Germline CDR1 and CDR2: LNHDA and SQIVND (reference sequence). Written as DNA, the CDR3 is TGTGCCAGTAGTATGGGAGGGCTGGATGGCTACACCTTC. This gives the protein CASSMGGLDGYTF.

This chain joins TRBV2 and TRBJ2-3; D might be TRBD1 (5 bases). Germline V CDR1 and CDR2: SNHLY, FYNNEI. This CDR3 is built from 14 residues. Trimming took off 2 bases at V and 5 bases at J, with 11 bases between the two ends. The CDR3 spells CASSESAQGDTQYF. The DNA for the CDR3 is TGTGCCAGCAGTGAATCGGCCCAGGGAGATACGCAGTATTTT.

As for this clonotype: An end of the junction differs from the germline gene, which may be a read error. This chain connects TRBV19 to TRBJ2-6; TRBD1 matches 7 bases. From germline, CDR1 is LNHDA and CDR2 SQIVND (reference sequence). The CDR3 consists of 12 residues. The CDR3 loop reads CASSQGQLSEAF. The CDR3 DNA sequence: TGTGCCAGCTCGCAGGGACAGCTCTCTGAAGCTTTC.

Turning to this clonotype: This may come from a read error, since a much larger clone is one base off. V gene TRBV20-1 combines with J gene TRBJ2-3; tentatively, D is TRBD2 (6 bases). V shed 6 bases and J shed 2 bases, with 18 bases lying between them. The CDR3 has 15 residues. CDR1 DFQATT and CDR2 SNEGSKA come from the germline V gene (reference sequence). CDR3 amino acids: CSARRFALATDTQYF. The CDR3 nucleotides are TGCAGTGCCCGGAGATTTGCACTAGCCACAGATACGCAGTATTTT.

V gene TRBV3-1 combines with J gene TRBJ1-1; D is unclear. Trimming cost V 7 bases and J 0 bases, with 12 bases left between them. The CDR3 sequence is 14 residues long. In germline, CDR1 is LGHDT, CDR2 YNNKEL (reference sequence). CDR3 protein: CASKEGSMNTEAFF. The CDR3 nucleotides read TGTGCCAGCAAGGAAGGGTCGATGAACACTGAAGCTTTCTTT.

There are many counts of this clonotype. This chain connects TRBV5-1 to TRBJ2-7, with TRBD1 matching over 9 bases. Trimming cost V 5 bases and J 4 bases; bases outside gene matches: 10. This CDR3 has 15 amino acids. Germline CDR1 SGHRS, CDR2 YFSETQ. The CDR3 protein is CASRSTRDRAYEQYF. The CDR3, as DNA: TGCGCCAGCAGATCAACCCGGGACAGGGCATACGAGCAGTACTTC.

The CDR3 reads CATSRWDSQEVQYF. DNA of the CDR3: TGTGCCACCAGCAGATGGGACAGCCAAGAGGTCCAGTACTTC. The chain joins TRBV15 to TRBJ2-5; 7 bases map to TRBD1. The length of the CDR3 is 14 residues. Germline V gives CDR1 LNHNV, CDR2 YYDKDF (reference sequence). With 2 bases clipped from V and 10 bases from J, the junction kept 10 bases outside the gene matches.

There are a few counts of this clonotype. The genes are TRBV19 and TRBJ2-7, with D maybe TRBD2 (5 bases). Germline CDR1 reads LNHDA; CDR2 reads SQIVND (reference sequence). V was trimmed by 9 bases and J by 5 bases, leaving 20 bases between them. The CDR3 loop spans 14 amino acids. CDR3 in amino acids: CASQDVGRVNEQYF. CDR3 nucleotide sequence: TGTGCCAGCCAGGACGTCGGGCGGGTTAACGAGCAGTACTTC.

This clonotype was found many times. The chain is built from TRBV5-1 and TRBJ2-7; TRBD2 matches at 11 bases. Trimming removed 4 bases from V and 6 bases from J; junction bases left unmatched: 6. Germline CDR1 is SGHRS and CDR2 is YFSETQ. The CDR3 covers 14 residues. The CDR3 DNA sequence: TGCGCCAGCAGCCTGAGACTAGCGGGAAGCGAGCAGTACTTC. Amino acid sequence: CASSLRLAGSEQYF.

This clonotype was counted between two and nine times. The conserved phenylalanine or tryptophan is not found at the CDR3 terminus, so this likely reflects a read error. The chain carries TRBV10-1 and TRBJ1-2; D is unresolved. Germline assignment: CDR1 WNHNN and CDR2 SYGVQD (reference sequence). The CDR3 covers 14 residues. The CDR3 sequence: CASSHDGEAYGYTL. The CDR3 DNA reads as TGCGCTAGCAGTCACGACGGGGAGGCCTATGGCTACACCCTC.